Below are 25 T cell receptor beta chains sequenced from a single sample in a study of T cells in Graves' hyperthyroidism and ophthalmopathy. The CDR3 regions of TCR beta were amplified from RNA transcripts. RT-PCR in the first round (using the HTBI primer set) targeted the TCR CDR3. TCRdb redid the calling of the multiplex PCR reads with MiXCR, one entry per CDR3 protein. The profile shows a few hundred thousand distinct CDR3 sequences, around 18% of them singletons. Sequenced material: blood. These TCRs come from a man aged 18 to 30 with Graves' ophthalmopathy.

This clonotype was recorded many times. The CDR3 spells CASRSLGQGMVQPQHF. The CDR3 DNA reads TGTGCCAGTAGATCCCTTGGACAGGGGATGGTTCAGCCCCAGCATTTT. The chain employs TRBV19 and TRBJ1-5; TRBD1 aligns across 9 bases. Trimming cost V 6 bases and J 6 bases; bases outside gene matches: 12. CDR1 LNHDA and CDR2 SQIVND come from the germline V gene (reference sequence). CDR3 size: 16 residues.

This clonotype was seen repeatedly, ten times or more. This chain joins TRBV28 and TRBJ2-7, with D perhaps matching TRBD2 (5 bases). This CDR3 is 15 amino acids long. Germline lookup yields CDR1 MDHEN and CDR2 SYDVKM. The V and J ends lost 5 bases and 2 bases respectively, with 16 bases between them. The CDR3 is CASSPHSESTYEQYF. The CDR3 DNA follows: TGTGCCAGCAGTCCCCATAGCGAATCAACCTACGAGCAGTACTTC.

The CDR3 DNA reads TGTGCCATCAGGGAAACAGGGGCACGAACAGATACGCAGTATTTT. Residues: CAIRETGARTDTQYF. The V call is TRBV10-3, the J call TRBJ2-3, with 7 positions matching TRBD1. The germline V gene has CDR1 ENHRY and CDR2 SYGVKD. The length of the CDR3 is 15 residues. Trimming at V came to 6 bases and at J to 3 bases, leaving 9 bases not matched to a gene.

The sample holds a few counts of this clonotype. One end of the junction fails to match germline, which may point to a read error. This chain links TRBV24-1 with TRBJ1-5; D is uncertain. Germline-derived CDR1 and CDR2 are KGHDR and SFDVKD. The CDR3 consists of 20 residues. The CDR3 sequence: CATNDHRTERVTAGNQPQHF. The CDR3 region has the DNA TGTGCCACCAATGATCATCGGACGGAGCGGGTGACGGCCGGCAATCAGCCCCAGCATTTT.

The table lists this clonotype with many counts. The chain recombines TRBV7-9 with TRBJ2-1, with 8 bases that match TRBD1. The CDR3 covers 14 residues. The trim removed 5 bases at V and 5 bases at J, leaving 5 bases unmatched. The germline gives CDR1 SEHNR, CDR2 FQNEAQ (reference sequence). CDR3 sequence reads: CASSDMTGDNEQFF. In DNA form, the CDR3 reads TGTGCCAGCAGCGACATGACAGGGGACAATGAGCAGTTCTTC.

The count of this clonotype is one. V usage is TRBV2 and J usage is TRBJ2-3; 7 nucleotides align to TRBD1. The germline V gene encodes CDR1 SNHLY and CDR2 FYNNEI. The CDR3 is 14 residues long. J was trimmed by 4 bases and V by 4 bases; bases with no gene match: 5. The CDR3: CASSGDTGADTQYF. The CDR3 DNA sequence: TGTGCCAGCAGTGGGGACACAGGGGCAGATACGCAGTATTTT.

This clonotype came up many times. The chain links TRBV7-9 to TRBJ2-3, with D uncertain. The CDR3 is 15 residues long. V shed 2 bases and J shed 3 bases, with 12 bases lying between them. CDR1 is SEHNR and CDR2 is FQNEAQ in the germline V gene (reference sequence). The CDR3 DNA reads as TGTGCCAGCAGCTTACGCCCCTTGGGGACAGATACGCAGTATTTT. Amino acids: CASSLRPLGTDTQYF.

This chain joins TRBV4-1 and TRBJ1-1, with D maybe TRBD1 (5 bases). Trimming removed 4 bases from V and 7 bases from J, with 16 bases in between. The CDR3 has 14 residues. CDR1 and CDR2 from the germline V gene are MGHRA and YSYEKL. The DNA for the CDR3 is TGCGCCAGCAGCCTCCCTGGACGTCAGGGTGAAGCTTTCTTT. It encodes CASSLPGRQGEAFF.

Ten or more counts support this clonotype. The rearrangement joins TRBV3-1 to TRBJ2-5; D unclear. Deletions cut 0 bases from V and 10 bases from J, with 12 bases between. Germline loops: CDR1 LGHDT, CDR2 YNNKEL (reference sequence). The CDR3 extends over 13 amino acids. The CDR3 DNA is TGTGCCAGCAGCCAAGAGGGCAGTTGGGACCAGTACTTC. Protein product: CASSQEGSWDQYF.

This clonotype showed up many times. J is TRBJ2-5 and V is TRBV7-9; D ambiguous. Deletions cut 1 base from V and 5 bases from J, with 5 bases between. The CDR3 is 12 residues long. Germline V gene lookup returns CDR1 SEHNR and CDR2 FQNEAQ (reference sequence). The CDR3 protein is CASSLVGETQYF. The CDR3 DNA is TGTGCCAGCAGCTTAGTAGGGGAGACCCAGTACTTC.

This clonotype was counted between two and nine times. The chain couples TRBV5-1 to TRBJ2-1; D is possibly TRBD2 (5 bases). Trimming removed 0 bases from V and 6 bases from J, with 10 bases in between. This CDR3 region has 14 residues. Germline CDR1 reads SGHRS; CDR2 reads YFSETQ. CDR3 nucleotide sequence: TGCGCCAGCAGCTTGGTACTAGAGGGCAATGAGCAGTTCTTC. It is translated as CASSLVLEGNEQFF.

This clonotype was seen many times. The J gene is TRBJ2-3, the V gene TRBV18, with a possible D match to TRBD2 (5 bases). V lost 3 bases and J 6 bases, leaving 7 bases between the germline ends. The germline V gene has CDR1 KGHSH and CDR2 LQKENI. CDR3 size: 12 residues. The DNA of the CDR3 is TGTGCCAGCTCACCGAGCGGTGATACGCAGTATTTT. Amino acid sequence: CASSPSGDTQYF.

This clonotype was detected a few times. This rearrangement joins TRBV3-1 to TRBJ2-2; no reliable D call. Looked up from germline, CDR1 is LGHDT and CDR2 is YNNKEL (reference sequence). V was clipped by 3 bases and J by 2 bases, with 13 bases between them. CDR3 length: 16 amino acids. CDR3 protein: CASSHGPLGNTGELFF. The DNA for the CDR3 is TGTGCCAGCAGCCACGGGCCTCTAGGAAACACCGGGGAGCTGTTTTTT.

This clonotype has at least ten counts. V and J are TRBV18 and TRBJ1-1; TRBD1 aligns across 8 bases. CDR1 is KGHSH, CDR2 LQKENI, per germline. This CDR3 is built from 15 residues. V gave up 1 base and J gave up 5 bases; unmatched junction bases: 6. DNA of the CDR3: TGTGCCAGCTCACCACTTGGACAGGGTTGGACTGAAGCTTTCTTT. Translation: CASSPLGQGWTEAFF. Full variable domain (rest looked up from reference TRBV18 and TRBJ1-1): NAGVMQNPRHLVRRRGQEARLRCSPMKGHSHVYWYRQLPEEGLKFMVYLQKENIIDESGMPKERFSAEFPKEGPSILRIQQVVRGDSAAYFCASSPLGQGWTEAFFGQGTRLTVV.

This clonotype was observed a handful of times. The chain links TRBV6-1 to TRBJ1-2, with 9 bases that match TRBD1. Trimming took 5 bases from V and 8 from J; bases not matched to a gene: 3. This CDR3 contains 12 residues. In germline, CDR1 is MNHNS, CDR2 SASEGT. The CDR3 is CASSWTGEGYTF. CDR3 bases: TGTGCCAGCAGTTGGACAGGGGAAGGCTACACCTTC.

This chain joins TRBV6-1 and TRBJ1-5; possible D gene TRBD1, 6 bases. The CDR3 totals 15 residues. V shed 8 bases and J shed 1 base, with 15 bases lying between them. CDR1 is MNHNS, CDR2 SASEGT, per germline. In nucleotides, the CDR3 is TGTGCCAGCGCCAGGGGCAGCCAGAGCAATCAGCCCCAGCATTTT. This encodes CASARGSQSNQPQHF.

V and J are TRBV5-8 and TRBJ1-1; D possibly corresponds to TRBD1 (6 bases). The CDR3 loop spans 12 amino acids. Trimming removed 0 bases at V and 10 bases at J, with 10 bases between. CDR1 is SGHTS, CDR2 YDEGEE, per germline. CDR3 residues: CASSLAEGGAFF. The CDR3 region has the DNA TGTGCCAGCAGCTTGGCCGAGGGGGGAGCTTTCTTT.

The rearrangement links TRBV4-1 to TRBJ1-1, with D tentatively TRBD1 (6 bases). Germline values: CDR1 MGHRA, CDR2 YSYEKL. With 3 bases removed from V and 2 bases from J, the gap between germline ends came to 13 bases. CDR3 length: 15 residues. The DNA for the CDR3 is TGCGCCAGCAGCCAGGCGACAGGCACCAACACTGAAGCTTTCTTT. It is translated as CASSQATGTNTEAFF.

The chain joins TRBV3-1 to TRBJ1-5; a possible D gene is TRBD1 (5 bases). Looked up from germline, CDR1 is LGHDT and CDR2 is YNNKEL (reference sequence). V shed 6 bases and J shed 6 bases, with 15 bases lying between them. The CDR3 contains 14 residues. CDR3 in amino acids: CASSRGGPIQPQHF. CDR3 DNA: TGTGCCAGCAGTCGGGGGGGTCCCATTCAGCCCCAGCATTTT.

The V call is TRBV9, the J call TRBJ1-2; the match to TRBD1 covers 10 bases. The CDR3 runs to 15 residues. Germline CDR1 and CDR2: SGDLS and YYNGEE. V trimming: 4 bases; J trimming: 5 bases; junction bases outside the gene matches: 8. Written as DNA, the CDR3 is TGTGCCAGCAGCCCCGGACAGGGGGGGATTTATGGCTACACCTTC. Encoded protein: CASSPGQGGIYGYTF.

This clonotype was observed many times. This sequence joins TRBV7-6 and TRBJ2-1, with a tentative D call TRBD2 (6 bases). CDR1 and CDR2 from the germline V gene are SGHVS and FNYEAQ. The CDR3 is 17 residues long. The V end lost 1 base, the J end lost 2 bases, and 15 bases lay between the germline ends. This CDR3 is CASSLDPGVGPYNEQFF. CDR3 nucleotide sequence: TGTGCCAGCAGCTTAGACCCGGGAGTGGGGCCCTACAATGAGCAGTTCTTC.

This clonotype was observed many times. The V call is TRBV12-3 or TRBV12-4, the J call TRBJ1-3; D gene unclear. Trimming pared 5 bases from V and 4 bases from J, leaving 9 bases between. The CDR3 covers 13 residues. The CDR3 DNA sequence: TGTGCCAGCAGTCCTCCTCAGGGAAACACCATATATTTT. This translates into CASSPPQGNTIYF.

The CDR3 region is CASSRITGGDGKLFF. For the CDR3, the DNA is TGTGCCAGCAGTAGGATTACAGGGGGGGACGGAAAACTGTTTTTT. The J gene is TRBJ1-4, the V gene TRBV28; 8 nucleotides match TRBD1. With 5 bases clipped from V and 10 bases from J, the junction kept 12 bases outside the gene matches. There are 15 residues in the CDR3. Germline CDR1 reads MDHEN; CDR2 reads SYDVKM.

CDR3 in amino acids: CASSPQGAEGYTF. The CDR3 DNA is TGTGCCAGCAGTCCTCAGGGGGCGGAGGGCTACACCTTC. The chain combines TRBV12-3 or TRBV12-4 with TRBJ1-2; 8 bases are shared with TRBD1. The CDR3 contains 13 residues. V was clipped by 5 bases and J by 8 bases; unmatched bases: 7.

This clonotype came up a few times. The chain has TRBV6-1 and TRBJ2-2; D is unclear. V dropped 7 bases and J dropped 7 bases, with 10 bases sitting between them. The CDR3 covers 12 residues. Germline CDR1 and CDR2: MNHNS and SASEGT. This chain's CDR3 is CASTAGYGELFF. CDR3 in DNA: TGTGCCAGCACTGCAGGCTACGGGGAGCTGTTTTTT.